Presented here are 12 T cell receptor beta chains from one specimen sequenced in a study of T cells after yellow fever vaccination. One entry per CDR3 protein results from TCRdb running MiXCR on the 5' RACE reads. The sample includes some 160,000 distinct CDR3 sequences, around 7.3% of them seen just once. Here the sequenced sample was CD4+ T cells sorted from PBMCs, taken 5 to 6 days after the first yellow fever vaccination. The receptors were sampled from a man in his late teens or twenties who received the YFV17D yellow fever vaccine.

This clonotype was picked up many times. This sequence joins TRBV5-1 and TRBJ2-5; 12 bases match TRBD2. CDR1 SGHRS and CDR2 YFSETQ come from the germline V gene. The CDR3 consists of 15 residues. J lost 5 bases, V lost 9 bases, and 11 bases had no gene match. In nucleotides, the CDR3 is TGCGCCACCCGGACTAGCGGGGAGTCCGGCGAGACCCAGTACTTC. Its protein product is CATRTSGESGETQYF.

In this sample, this clonotype turned up a few times. J is TRBJ2-7 and V is TRBV5-1, with unresolved D. With 4 bases removed from V and 2 bases from J, the gap between germline ends came to 10 bases. There are 13 residues in the CDR3. Germline CDR1 is SGHRS and CDR2 is YFSETQ. The CDR3 protein is CASSPVETYEQYF. CDR3 coding DNA: TGCGCCAGCAGCCCGGTGGAGACCTACGAGCAGTACTTC.

J is TRBJ2-4 and V is TRBV20-1, with 13 bases matching TRBD2. The ends lost 4 bases at V and 9 bases at J; junction bases unmatched: 9. CDR3 length: 15 amino acids. Germline CDR1 and CDR2: DFQATT and SNEGSKA (reference sequence). The DNA of the CDR3 is TGCAGTGCTAATCGACTAGCGGGGGGTCTGCGCATTCAGTACTTC. Its protein is CSANRLAGGLRIQYF.

The table lists this clonotype with a few counts. The chain couples TRBV7-6 to TRBJ2-7, with D possibly matching TRBD2 (5 bases). Trimming took 1 base from V and 3 from J, leaving 22 bases between them. CDR1 and CDR2 from the germline V gene are SGHVS and FNYEAQ. There are 18 residues in the CDR3. The CDR3 sequence: CASSLGPQVGSVGYEQYF. In DNA form, the CDR3 reads TGTGCCAGCAGCTTAGGTCCCCAGGTGGGGAGCGTGGGCTACGAGCAGTACTTC.

The chain couples TRBV6-2 or TRBV6-3 to TRBJ2-7; TRBD2 agrees at 10 bases. V trimming: 6 bases; J trimming: 3 bases; junction bases outside the gene matches: 23. Per germline, CDR1 MNHEY and CDR2 SVGEGT. The CDR3 covers 20 residues. The CDR3 loop reads CASRPGLMAKRGGPNYEQYV. In DNA form, the CDR3 reads TGTGCCAGCAGGCCGGGACTGATGGCCAAGCGGGGGGGCCCTAACTACGAGCAGTACGTC.

With respect to this clonotype: A much more abundant neighbour one base away suggests this may be a read error. V usage is TRBV9 and J usage is TRBJ1-3; 7 bases are a match to TRBD1. Germline values: CDR1 SGDLS, CDR2 YYNGEE. The CDR3 runs 17 residues. The CDR3 here is CTSSTRGDSLSGNTIYF. The CDR3 DNA follows: TGTACCAGCAGCACCCGTGGGGACAGCCTCTCTGGAAACACCATATATTTT. The full variable domain, completed using reference TRBV9 and TRBJ1-3, is DSGVTQTPKHLITATGQRVTLRCSPRSGDLSVYWYQQSLDQGLQFLIQYYNGEERAKGNILERFSAQQFPDLHSELNLSSLELGDSALYFCTSSTRGDSLSGNTIYFGEGSWLTVV.

The J gene is TRBJ2-7, the V gene TRBV7-2; D may be TRBD1 or TRBD2 (5 bases each). The length of the CDR3 is 15 residues. Trimming removed 1 base from V and 3 bases from J, with 13 bases in between. The germline CDR1 and CDR2 sequences are SGHTA and FQGNSA. CDR3 bases: TGTGCCAGCAGCTTAGGAGGGTTTGGGGGCTACGAGCAGTACGTC. Its protein is CASSLGGFGGYEQYV.

The chain joins TRBV6-2 or TRBV6-3 to TRBJ2-1; D uncertain. The CDR3 has 13 residues. Trimming removed 2 bases at V and 6 bases at J, with 8 bases between. The germline V gene encodes CDR1 MNHEY and CDR2 SVGEGT. CDR3 sequence (DNA): TGTGCCAGCAGTTACGTAGGGCCCAATGAGCAGTTCTTC. This translates into CASSYVGPNEQFF.

The chain links TRBV27 to TRBJ2-7; D is unresolved. The V end was cut by 5 bases, the J end by 0 bases, with 14 bases between. CDR3 length equals 15 residues. The germline V gene has CDR1 MNHEY and CDR2 SMNVEV (reference sequence). CDR3 in DNA: TGTGCCAGCAGTCGGCAACAGCAAAGCTCCTACGAGCAGTACTTC. This translates into CASSRQQQSSYEQYF.

This clonotype was observed a handful of times. The V and J genes are TRBV5-1 and TRBJ2-5; D perhaps matches TRBD1 (7 bases). Germline V CDR1 and CDR2: SGHRS, YFSETQ. The germline V and J ends were trimmed by 4 bases and 3 bases, with 13 bases remaining between them. The CDR3 consists of 14 residues. The CDR3 sequence is CASSKAGTEETQYF. The DNA of the CDR3 is TGCGCCAGCAGCAAGGCGGGGACAGAAGAGACCCAGTACTTC.

This clonotype has a handful of counts. This chain links TRBV9 with TRBJ2-6; D unresolved. This CDR3 has 15 amino acids. Germline assignment: CDR1 SGDLS and CDR2 YYNGEE. V lost 0 bases and J 0 bases, leaving 4 bases between the germline ends. DNA for the CDR3: TGTGCCAGCAGCGTAGGGTCCTCTGGGGCCAACGTCCTGACTTTC. As protein: CASSVGSSGANVLTF. Full variable domain (rest looked up from reference TRBV9 and TRBJ2-6): DSGVTQTPKHLITATGQRVTLRCSPRSGDLSVYWYQQSLDQGLQFLIQYYNGEERAKGNILERFSAQQFPDLHSELNLSSLELGDSALYFCASSVGSSGANVLTFGAGSRLTVL.

This clonotype has a count of ten or more. V gene TRBV20-1 combines with J gene TRBJ2-2; TRBD1 or TRBD2 may be the D gene (5 bases each). Germline CDR1 is DFQATT and CDR2 is SNEGSKA (reference sequence). V was clipped by 1 base and J by 4 bases, with 13 bases between them. This CDR3 is built from 15 residues. The chain's CDR3 is CSARAEGLGTGELFF. DNA of the CDR3: TGCAGTGCTAGAGCCGAGGGGTTGGGCACCGGGGAGCTGTTTTTT.